The 27 T cell receptor beta chains in this list originate from one sample, sequenced in a study of T-cell reconstitution after alpha-beta-depleted transplantation in children. Unique molecular identifiers were built into the TCRbeta library. TCRdb called the PCR reads again in MiXCR, with one record for every CDR3 protein. Of around 29,000 distinct CDR3 sequences in the sample, under 8% were seen once. This sample comprised PBMCs, mostly from graft donor cells, obtained 180 days after TCRalphabeta/CD19-depleted stem cell transplant. These receptors originate from a male patient under 18 who had a stem cell transplant for acute myeloid leukemia, so the T cells may come from the graft donor.

This clonotype has a count of ten or more. This rearrangement joins TRBV15 to TRBJ1-2; 7 nucleotides align to TRBD1. With V trimmed by 2 bases and J by 5 bases, 8 bases remained unmatched. The CDR3 consists of 15 residues. Germline values: CDR1 LNHNV, CDR2 YYDKDF (reference sequence). The CDR3 nucleotides read TGTGCCACCAGCAGAAAAGGACAGGCGTCTTATGGCTACACCTTC. Encoded protein: CATSRKGQASYGYTF.

This clonotype was picked up many times. The gene calls are TRBV24-1 and TRBJ2-6, with a tentative D call TRBD1 (5 bases). Trimming took 3 bases from V and 4 from J, leaving 9 bases between them. The CDR3 is made up of 15 amino acids. The germline gives CDR1 KGHDR, CDR2 SFDVKD. CDR3 coding DNA: TGTGCCACCAGTGATCCGAGGACAGGGGCCAACGTCCTGACTTTC. Its protein is CATSDPRTGANVLTF.

In this sample, this clonotype turned up a few times. This sequence joins TRBV20-1 and TRBJ1-2; 9 positions match TRBD1. Germline CDR1 and CDR2: DFQATT and SNEGSKA (reference sequence). With 3 bases clipped from V and 8 bases from J, the junction kept 7 bases outside the gene matches. The CDR3 covers 13 residues. Here the CDR3 DNA reads TGCAGTGCTAGGGACAGGGGTGTTCCCGGCTACACCTTC. Translating it yields CSARDRGVPGYTF.

This clonotype was seen ten or more times. The chain links TRBV4-3 to TRBJ2-5, with a tentative D call TRBD2 (5 bases). Trimming shortened V by 1 base and J by 1 base, and 10 bases separated the two germline ends. The CDR3 is made up of 15 amino acids. Germline V gives CDR1 LGHNA, CDR2 YSLEER. CDR3 amino acids: CASSQGRGFQETQYF. For the CDR3, the DNA is TGCGCCAGCAGCCAAGGCCGAGGGTTCCAAGAGACCCAGTACTTC.

This clonotype was seen repeatedly, ten times or more. The rearrangement uses TRBV27 and TRBJ2-2; no clear D. Germline values: CDR1 MNHEY, CDR2 SMNVEV (reference sequence). The V gene lost 0 bases and the J gene lost 1 base, with 0 bases spanning the gap. The CDR3 has 13 amino acids. The CDR3 DNA sequence: TGTGCCAGCAGTTTATCGAACACCGGGGAGCTGTTTTTT. This gives the protein CASSLSNTGELFF.

There are many counts of this clonotype. This rearrangement joins TRBV6-2 or TRBV6-3 to TRBJ2-2; D call uncertain. There are 12 residues in the CDR3. V lost 7 bases and J lost 1, with 4 bases in between. In germline, CDR1 is MNHEY, CDR2 SVGEGT. CDR3 nucleotides: TGTGCCAGCACGGGGAACACCGGGGAGCTGTTTTTT. Its translation is CASTGNTGELFF.

This clonotype came up many times. The chain couples TRBV20-1 to TRBJ2-1, with a tentative D call TRBD2 (6 bases). This CDR3 region has 13 residues. V was clipped by 4 bases and J by 6 bases, with 13 bases between them. Germline assignment: CDR1 DFQATT and CDR2 SNEGSKA (reference sequence). CDR3: CSANPGLFNEQFF. The CDR3 DNA reads TGCAGTGCTAACCCGGGACTTTTCAATGAGCAGTTCTTC.

This clonotype was picked up many times. The chain employs TRBV29-1 and TRBJ2-7; D may correspond to TRBD1 or TRBD2 (5 bases each). Germline loops: CDR1 SQVTM, CDR2 ANQGSEA. V shed 3 bases and J shed 0 bases, with 6 bases lying between them. The length of the CDR3 is 12 residues. The CDR3 reads CSVEGTSYEQYF. The CDR3 nucleotides are TGCAGCGTTGAGGGGACCTCCTACGAGCAGTACTTC.

This clonotype was seen at least ten times. A read error may be the cause here, since a much bigger clone is one base away. The chain recombines TRBV30 with TRBJ2-5; a possible D gene is TRBD1 (7 bases). From germline, CDR1 is GTSNPN and CDR2 SVGIG (reference sequence). There are 12 residues in the CDR3. The CDR3 DNA is TGTGCCTGGAGCAGGGGGGCAGAGACCCATTACTTC. The encoded protein is CAWSRGAETHYF.

This clonotype was seen at least ten times. The chain has TRBV5-1 and TRBJ2-1; 8 nucleotides agree with TRBD1. V was pared by 2 bases and J by 12 bases, with 4 bases of the junction left unmatched. Germline V gene lookup returns CDR1 SGHRS and CDR2 YFSETQ. The CDR3 has 12 residues. The CDR3 region has the DNA TGCGCCAGCAGCTTCGGACAGGGAAGGCAGTTCTTC. It is translated as CASSFGQGRQFF.

This clonotype appeared many times. The chain has TRBV6-1 and TRBJ2-3, with 7 bases identical to TRBD2. CDR3 size: 14 residues. Trimming took 5 bases from V and 5 from J; bases not matched to a gene: 7. Looked up from germline, CDR1 is MNHNS and CDR2 is SASEGT. DNA of the CDR3: TGTGCCAGCAGTCATAGCGGGCCACAAGATACGCAGTATTTT. It specifies CASSHSGPQDTQYF.

This clonotype has at least ten counts. J is TRBJ2-1 and V is TRBV20-1; TRBD2 matches at 7 bases. Germline loops: CDR1 DFQATT, CDR2 SNEGSKA (reference sequence). Trimming at V came to 3 bases and at J to 0 bases, leaving 11 bases not matched to a gene. The CDR3 spans 17 residues. The CDR3: CSARLWGGTASYNEQFF. DNA for the CDR3: TGCAGTGCTAGGCTTTGGGGAGGGACTGCCTCCTACAATGAGCAGTTCTTC.

This clonotype was seen at least ten times. The chain links TRBV7-2 to TRBJ1-3, with D unresolved. The CDR3 totals 14 residues. The germline CDR1 and CDR2 sequences are SGHTA and FQGNSA. Trimming cost V 1 base and J 4 bases, with 8 bases left between them. The CDR3 bases are TGTGCCAGCAGCTTAGAAGGGCCCGGAAACACCATATATTTT. Its translation is CASSLEGPGNTIYF. Using reference TRBV7-2 and TRBJ1-3 for the parts outside the CDR3, the full variable domain is GAGVSQSPSNKVTEKGKDVELRCDPISGHTALYWYRQSLGQGLEFLIYFQGNSAPDKSGLPSDRFSAERTGGSVSTLTIQRTQQEDSAVYLCASSLEGPGNTIYFGEGSWLTVV.

This clonotype was seen repeatedly, ten times or more. This chain links TRBV10-3 with TRBJ1-1; D is possibly TRBD1 (6 bases). CDR1 and CDR2 from the germline V gene are ENHRY and SYGVKD. The length of the CDR3 is 13 residues. V lost 10 bases and J 0 bases, leaving 12 bases between the germline ends. The CDR3 region is CATKGQMNTEAFF. CDR3 DNA: TGTGCCACCAAAGGACAGATGAACACTGAAGCTTTCTTT.

This clonotype was recorded many times. J is TRBJ2-3 and V is TRBV2, with 11 bases identical to TRBD2. Germline V gives CDR1 SNHLY, CDR2 FYNNEI. J gave up 8 bases and V 4 bases, and 5 bases lay outside the gene matches. The length of the CDR3 is 14 residues. CDR3 bases: TGTGCCAGCAGTGCGACTAGCGGGGTGGTTACGCAGTATTTT. This sequence encodes CASSATSGVVTQYF. Complete variable domain (other parts from reference TRBV2 and TRBJ2-3): EPEVTQTPSHQVTQMGQEVILRCVPISNHLYFYWYRQILGQKVEFLVSFYNNEISEKSEIFDDQFSVERPDGSNFTLKIRSTKLEDSAMYFCASSATSGVVTQYFGPGTRLTVL.

This clonotype was counted a few times. CDR3 sequence: CASSRTSLADTQYF. The CDR3 DNA is TGTGCCAGCAGCCGGACTAGCCTCGCAGATACGCAGTATTTT. The chain carries TRBV5-4 and TRBJ2-3; 8 positions agree with TRBD2. The CDR3 contains 14 residues. Germline lookup yields CDR1 SGHNT and CDR2 YYREEE (reference sequence). After removal of 4 bases from V and 4 bases from J, the junction contained 5 bases not matched to a gene.

This clonotype was counted many times. The V call is TRBV4-3, the J call TRBJ2-3; 7 nucleotides line up with TRBD2. The CDR3 totals 15 residues. Germline assignment: CDR1 LGHNA and CDR2 YSLEER. V dropped 1 base and J dropped 6; count of bases not matched to a gene: 7. Here the CDR3 DNA reads TGCGCCAGCAGCCAAGGGCTAGACGGGAGGGATACGCAGTATTTT. Translation: CASSQGLDGRDTQYF.

This clonotype was seen repeatedly, ten times or more. The V gene is TRBV20-1, the J gene TRBJ2-2; D call uncertain. Germline lookup yields CDR1 DFQATT and CDR2 SNEGSKA (reference sequence). This CDR3 region has 13 residues. V dropped 1 base and J dropped 4 bases, with 7 bases sitting between them. In nucleotides, the CDR3 is TGCAGTGCTAGAGTCGCAGCCACCGGGGAGCTGTTTTTT. Protein: CSARVAATGELFF.

This clonotype was detected ten times or more. J is TRBJ2-7 and V is TRBV5-1, with 7 bases aligning to TRBD2. CDR1 SGHRS and CDR2 YFSETQ come from the germline V gene. Trimming took 4 bases from V and 2 from J; bases not matched to a gene: 9. The CDR3 has 15 amino acids. This CDR3 is CASSLPGLAAYEQYF. The CDR3 DNA reads TGCGCCAGCAGCCTCCCGGGGCTAGCGGCCTACGAGCAGTACTTC.

This clonotype has a count of ten or more. The chain is built from TRBV9 and TRBJ2-1; TRBD2 aligns across 8 bases. With 2 bases clipped from V and 4 bases from J, the junction kept 5 bases outside the gene matches. CDR1 is SGDLS and CDR2 is YYNGEE in the germline V gene. The CDR3 covers 15 residues. The chain's CDR3 is CASSVLAGYYNEQFF. For the CDR3, the DNA is TGTGCCAGCAGCGTCCTAGCGGGTTATTACAATGAGCAGTTCTTC.

This clonotype was observed many times. This CDR3 is CASSPALGGGSYEQYF. In nucleotides, the CDR3 is TGTGCCAGCAGCCCCGCGTTGGGGGGAGGGTCCTACGAGCAGTACTTC. The chain carries TRBV7-2 and TRBJ2-7; 7 nucleotides align to TRBD2. Germline CDR1 reads SGHTA; CDR2 reads FQGNSA. This CDR3 contains 16 residues. Trimming cost V 5 bases and J 1 base; bases outside gene matches: 11.

The sample holds many counts of this clonotype. The chain joins TRBV11-2 to TRBJ1-1; D remains unclear. The CDR3 has 13 residues. The germline CDR1 and CDR2 sequences are SGHAT and FQNNGV. Trimming took off 5 bases at V and 2 bases at J, with 9 bases between the two ends. Here the CDR3 reads CASSTRGNTEAFF. Here the CDR3 DNA reads TGTGCCAGCAGCACTCGGGGAAACACTGAAGCTTTCTTT.

In this sample, this clonotype turned up many times. This sequence joins TRBV20-1 and TRBJ1-2; weak D call: TRBD1 (5 bases). Between the trimmed V and J ends, which lost 1 base and 8 bases, there was a span of 11 bases. The length of the CDR3 is 12 residues. Germline V gives CDR1 DFQATT, CDR2 SNEGSKA (reference sequence). In nucleotides, the CDR3 is TGCAGTGCTAGAGTGGGCCGGGGCGGCTACACCTTC. Translated: CSARVGRGGYTF.

This clonotype was counted at least ten times. The chain carries TRBV12-3 or TRBV12-4 and TRBJ1-2, with D possibly TRBD1 on 5 matching bases. Trimming removed 6 bases at V and 4 bases at J, with 15 bases between. The CDR3 runs to 14 residues. The CDR3 region is CASRSTQAVYGYTF. For the CDR3, the DNA is TGTGCCAGCAGATCAACACAGGCCGTCTATGGCTACACCTTC.

This clonotype was seen at least ten times. This could be a read error, since a much larger clone is one nucleotide away. This rearrangement joins TRBV9 to TRBJ2-1, with 11 bases lining up with TRBD2. Looked up from germline, CDR1 is SGDLS and CDR2 is YYNGEE. The CDR3 extends over 18 amino acids. CDR3 residues: CSSSVGLAGGWVFNEQFF. CDR3 sequence (DNA): TGTTCCAGCAGCGTAGGGCTAGCGGGAGGTTGGGTATTCAATGAGCAGTTCTTC.

This clonotype was found many times. The chain is built from TRBV10-3 and TRBJ1-2; 8 positions agree with TRBD1. Germline V gene data show CDR1 as ENHRY and CDR2 as SYGVKD. The CDR3 totals 14 residues. After removal of 3 bases from V and 6 bases from J, the junction contained 6 bases not matched to a gene. The CDR3: CAISDSSGGDGYTF. The CDR3 nucleotides are TGTGCCATCAGTGATTCTTCAGGGGGCGATGGCTACACCTTC.

This chain's CDR3 is CASGRNMGATNEKLFF. CDR3 nucleotides: TGTGCCAGCGGTCGAAATATGGGAGCAACTAATGAAAAACTGTTTTTT. The J gene is TRBJ1-4, the V gene TRBV19; D gene uncertain. CDR1 is LNHDA, CDR2 SQIVND, per germline (reference sequence). The CDR3 has 16 residues. V shed 9 bases and J shed 0 bases, with 17 bases lying between them. Together with reference TRBV19 and TRBJ1-4, the CDR3 gives the full variable domain: DGGITQSPKYLFRKEGQNVTLSCEQNLNHDAMYWYRQDPGQGLRLIYYSQIVNDFQKGDIAEGYSVSREKKESFPLTVTSAQKNPTAFYLCASGRNMGATNEKLFFGSGTQLSVL.